Included here is one T cell receptor (beta chain) sequence, with context. Its antigen is as yet unknown. Germline trimming cut 3 bases from V and 7 bases from J; bases unmatched to any gene: 11. Germline assignment: CDR1 SGDLS and CDR2 YYNGEE. The length of the CDR3 is 15 residues. Samples underwent the assay at deep level. Each subset's genomic DNA was split evenly across several immunoSEQ plates. Libraries were prepared by immunoSEQ multiplex PCR; TCRdb keeps only in-frame clonotypes and omits some of them. The repertoire has around 1,900,000 clones, roughly 95% of them found once; the top ten carry under 2%. Selected positively for CCR7 and CD45RO-negative, naive CD8 cells excluded terminally differentiated effector memory CD45RA+ cells. The sample belongs to a study of shared clonotypes between healthy human individuals. Whole-study results and caveats: Investigators expected sequencing depth to affect clonotype sharing among donors. Generation of non-shared clonotypes was less probable than generation of clonotypes shared by all four donors.

The clonotype comes from a man between 18 and 35 years old in good health. Some clones in this sample may be carry-over from other donors' samples. Sequencing was done on a sample of naive CD8+ T cells from PBMCs. This sequence joins TRBV9 and TRBJ2-7; the match to TRBD2 covers 9 bases. CDR3 bases: TGTGCCAGCAGCGGAAGCGGGAGGTCGACGAAGGAGCAGTACTTC. It yields the protein CASSGSGRSTKEQYF.